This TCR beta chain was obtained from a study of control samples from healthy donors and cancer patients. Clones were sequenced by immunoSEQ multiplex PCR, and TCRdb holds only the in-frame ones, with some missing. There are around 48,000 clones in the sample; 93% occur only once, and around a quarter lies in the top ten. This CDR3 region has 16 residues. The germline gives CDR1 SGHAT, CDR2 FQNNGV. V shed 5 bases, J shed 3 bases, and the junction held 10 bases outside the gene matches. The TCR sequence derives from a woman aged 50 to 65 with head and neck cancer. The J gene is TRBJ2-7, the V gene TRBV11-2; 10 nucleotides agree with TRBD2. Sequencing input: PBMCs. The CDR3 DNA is TGTGCCAGCAGCCCTCGGCTAGCGGGGGCCCTCTACGAGCAGTACTTC. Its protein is CASSPRLAGALYEQYF. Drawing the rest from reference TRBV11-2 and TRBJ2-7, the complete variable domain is EAGVAQSPRYKIIEKRQSVAFWCNPISGHATLYWYQQILGQGPKLLIQFQNNGVVDDSQLPKDRFSAERLKGVDSTLKIQPAKLEDSAVYLCASSPRLAGALYEQYFGPGTRLTVT.